The next 27 T cell receptor beta chains were all read from a single sample in a study of cytomegalovirus exposure and HLA in healthy donors. The study ran its PCR with 60 Vbeta and 13 Jbeta primers. Sequencing was performed with immunoSEQ multiplex PCR; in TCRdb, only in-frame clones are kept and a portion is missing. The sample holds more than 110,000 clones, over 70% seen once. Material for sequencing was PBMCs. The source is a male donor in good health and CMV-seronegative.

The gene calls are TRBV4-1 and TRBJ2-7, with TRBD2 as a possible D gene (6 bases). Germline CDR1 MGHRA, CDR2 YSYEKL. The CDR3 has 15 amino acids. Trimming removed 0 bases at V and 7 bases at J, with 16 bases between. The CDR3 here is CASSQDGRAGGEQYF. The DNA of the CDR3 is TGCGCCAGCAGCCAAGATGGGCGGGCTGGGGGGGAGCAGTACTTC.

The chain couples TRBV7-2 to TRBJ1-2, with a possible D match to TRBD1 (6 bases). Looked up from germline, CDR1 is SGHTA and CDR2 is FQGNSA. This CDR3 region has 15 residues. Trimming took off 4 bases at V and 4 bases at J, with 16 bases between the two ends. CDR3 loop: CASSSDSLDSYGYTF. In DNA form, the CDR3 reads TGTGCCAGCAGCTCGGACAGCCTAGATTCCTATGGCTACACCTTC.

The chain carries TRBV28 and TRBJ2-3; 10 nucleotides line up with TRBD2. In germline, CDR1 is MDHEN, CDR2 SYDVKM. The CDR3 consists of 16 residues. V trimming: 5 bases; J trimming: 3 bases; junction bases outside the gene matches: 8. CDR3 sequence reads: CASSPGTSGVTDTQYF. The CDR3 nucleotides read TGTGCCAGCAGTCCCGGTACTAGCGGGGTAACAGATACGCAGTATTTT.

The chain combines TRBV6-5 with TRBJ1-6; TRBD1 is a possible D gene (6 bases). V was cut by 5 bases and J by 6 bases, with 11 bases left in between. Germline V gene data show CDR1 as MNHEY and CDR2 as SVGAGI. The CDR3 runs to 14 residues. Here the CDR3 reads CASSNRALNSPLHF. The CDR3 region has the DNA TGTGCCAGCAGTAACAGGGCACTTAATTCACCCCTCCACTTT.

The chain recombines TRBV5-1 with TRBJ1-2, with 8 bases identical to TRBD1. The CDR3 consists of 14 residues. Trimming at V came to 4 bases and at J to 5 bases, leaving 7 bases not matched to a gene. The germline CDR1 and CDR2 sequences are SGHRS and YFSETQ. The CDR3: CASSPRTGQYGYTF. The DNA of the CDR3 is TGCGCCAGCAGCCCGCGGACAGGGCAATATGGCTACACCTTC.

The rearrangement joins TRBV28 to TRBJ1-2, with D unclear. V was cut by 5 bases and J by 8 bases, with 9 bases left in between. Germline V gene sequence: CDR1 MDHEN, CDR2 SYDVKM. This CDR3 region has 11 residues. CDR3 DNA sequence: TGTGCCAGCAGTATTATCGGGGGCTACACCTTC. Amino acid sequence: CASSIIGGYTF.

This chain links TRBV18 with TRBJ1-1, with no clear D. Germline CDR1 reads KGHSH; CDR2 reads LQKENI. The CDR3 runs to 13 residues. V lost 2 bases, J lost 4 bases, and 8 bases lay in between. The CDR3 loop is CASSPSDTTEAFF. CDR3 bases: TGTGCCAGCTCACCAAGTGACACCACTGAAGCTTTCTTT.

The chain carries TRBV5-6 and TRBJ1-2, with TRBD1 matching over 11 bases. The CDR3 extends over 16 amino acids. CDR1 is SGHDT and CDR2 is YYEEEE in the germline V gene. Germline trimming cut 4 bases from V and 4 bases from J; bases unmatched to any gene: 9. The CDR3 sequence is CASSTDRGRYSYGYTF. CDR3 coding DNA: TGTGCCAGCAGCACGGACAGGGGGCGGTATAGCTATGGCTACACCTTC.

The gene calls are TRBV7-9 and TRBJ2-5, with 7 positions matching TRBD2. V lost 3 bases, J lost 5 bases, and 6 bases stayed unmatched. This CDR3 region has 14 residues. Germline V gene sequence: CDR1 SEHNR, CDR2 FQNEAQ (reference sequence). The CDR3 loop is CASSFLAGWETQYF. CDR3 nucleotides: TGTGCCAGCAGCTTTTTAGCGGGTTGGGAGACCCAGTACTTC.

The gene calls are TRBV10-3 and TRBJ2-2; D unclear. Germline V gene data show CDR1 as ENHRY and CDR2 as SYGVKD. This CDR3 has 13 amino acids. Trimming took off 5 bases at V and 12 bases at J, with 16 bases between the two ends. The CDR3 sequence is CAISPETLEKLFF. The CDR3 DNA is TGTGCCATCAGTCCAGAGACTCTCGAGAAGCTGTTTTTT.

The V and J genes are TRBV9 and TRBJ2-7, with a tentative D call TRBD1 (5 bases). Trimming removed 4 bases at V and 0 bases at J, with 14 bases between. This CDR3 is 15 amino acids long. Germline V gives CDR1 SGDLS, CDR2 YYNGEE. The CDR3 coding sequence is TGTGCCAGCAGCCCCACTTCACAGGCCTCCTACGAGCAGTACTTC. Protein sequence: CASSPTSQASYEQYF.

The chain uses TRBV30 and TRBJ2-7; the D is unclear. The CDR3 sequence is 12 residues long. The germline CDR1 and CDR2 sequences are GTSNPN and SVGIG (reference sequence). Trimming took 0 bases from V and 2 from J, leaving 5 bases between them. CDR3 bases: TGTGCCTGGAGTGTGATAGCCTACGAGCAGTACTTC. Protein product: CAWSVIAYEQYF.

This clone appeared a few times. The gene calls are TRBV10-3 and TRBJ2-3; weak D call: TRBD1 (5 bases). The length of the CDR3 is 16 residues. Germline assignment: CDR1 ENHRY and CDR2 SYGVKD. Trimming shortened V by 0 bases and J by 0 bases, and 10 bases separated the two germline ends. DNA of the CDR3: TGTGCCATCAGTGAGTCTGGGGCACTCAGCACAGATACGCAGTATTTT. This translates into CAISESGALSTDTQYF.

The chain couples TRBV5-1 to TRBJ1-2, with a weak D call TRBD1 (5 bases). The CDR3 runs 14 residues. Germline-derived CDR1 and CDR2 are SGHRS and YFSETQ. The germline V and J ends were trimmed by 0 bases and 4 bases, with 10 bases remaining between them. The CDR3 nucleotides read TGCGCCAGCAGCTTGGAGTCAGGGCTCTATGGCTACACCTTC. The encoded protein is CASSLESGLYGYTF.

The chain uses TRBV6-1 and TRBJ2-2, with 8 nucleotides matching TRBD1. The V gene end was trimmed by 6 bases and the J gene end by 2 bases; junction bases not matched to a gene: 2. Per the germline V gene, CDR1 is MNHNS and CDR2 is SASEGT. The CDR3 is made up of 14 amino acids. For the CDR3, the DNA is TGTGCCAGCAGGGGACAGGTTAACACCGGGGAGCTGTTTTTT. The encoded protein is CASRGQVNTGELFF.

The chain recombines TRBV5-1 with TRBJ2-2; 11 nucleotides agree with TRBD1. V dropped 2 bases and J dropped 0; count of bases not matched to a gene: 6. The V gene's germline CDR1 is SGHRS and CDR2 YFSETQ. This CDR3 region has 18 residues. The CDR3 coding sequence is TGCGCCAGCAGCTTCGGACAGGGGGCAGAGGCGAACACCGGGGAGCTGTTTTTT. Protein: CASSFGQGAEANTGELFF.

The chain carries TRBV7-2 and TRBJ1-1; 7 bases are a match to TRBD1. After removal of 5 bases from V and 2 bases from J, the junction contained 5 bases not matched to a gene. The CDR3 totals 14 residues. Germline loops: CDR1 SGHTA, CDR2 FQGNSA. Here the CDR3 reads CASSQTGTNTEAFF. In nucleotides, the CDR3 is TGTGCCAGCAGCCAGACAGGGACCAACACTGAAGCTTTCTTT.

This clone was recorded only once. The CDR3 nucleotides are TGTGCCAGTTCCAAGGACAGAACTAACACTGAAGCTTTCTTT. Translating gives CASSKDRTNTEAFF. V and J are TRBV11-2 and TRBJ1-1; tentative D call: TRBD1 (6 bases). V was pared by 9 bases and J by 2 bases, with 16 bases between. The V gene's germline CDR1 is SGHAT and CDR2 FQNNGV. This CDR3 comprises 14 residues. The whole variable domain, remainder taken from reference TRBV11-2 and TRBJ1-1, is EAGVAQSPRYKIIEKRQSVAFWCNPISGHATLYWYQQILGQGPKLLIQFQNNGVVDDSQLPKDRFSAERLKGVDSTLKIQPAKLEDSAVYLCASSKDRTNTEAFFGQGTRLTVV.

The V gene is TRBV23-1, the J gene TRBJ1-5; D call uncertain. TRBV23-1 counts as an open reading frame of uncertain function. This CDR3 has 15 amino acids. V was cut by 3 bases and J by 9 bases, with 18 bases left in between. CDR3 in amino acids: CASSHPVPHGRPQHF. CDR3 DNA: TGCGCCAGCAGTCACCCGGTGCCGCATGGGCGGCCCCAGCATTTT.

V usage is TRBV28 and J usage is TRBJ1-5, with D perhaps TRBD1 (5 bases). Trimming pared 7 bases from V and 5 bases from J, leaving 21 bases between. The CDR3 is 16 amino acids. Germline CDR1 MDHEN, CDR2 SYDVKM. The CDR3 is CASIAPSAGVDQPQHF. In nucleotides, the CDR3 is TGTGCCAGCATTGCCCCAAGCGCGGGGGTGGATCAGCCCCAGCATTTT.

As to this clone: The junction and the germline gene differ at one end; a read error may be behind it. The chain has TRBV7-9 and TRBJ1-3, with 8 bases identical to TRBD1. The germline V gene encodes CDR1 SEHNR and CDR2 FQNEAQ (reference sequence). The CDR3 has 15 residues. This CDR3 is CSSSSDRGNGNTIYF. In nucleotides, the CDR3 is TGTTCCAGCAGCTCCGACAGGGGTAATGGAAACACCATATATTTT.

The chain employs TRBV28 and TRBJ2-1; 7 nucleotides align to TRBD1. The germline CDR1 and CDR2 sequences are MDHEN and SYDVKM. This CDR3 contains 13 residues. The J segment lost 0 bases and the V segment lost 10 bases, leaving 3 bases of the junction unmatched. The CDR3 loop is CATHRGSYNEQFF. The CDR3 bases are TGTGCCACCCACAGGGGCTCCTACAATGAGCAGTTCTTC.

In its sample, this clone was seen once. V gene TRBV7-9 combines with J gene TRBJ2-6; D not resolved. This CDR3 has 15 amino acids. Germline V CDR1 and CDR2: SEHNR, FQNEAQ (reference sequence). With 5 bases removed from V and 2 bases from J, the gap between germline ends came to 10 bases. The CDR3 coding sequence is TGTGCCAGCAGCCAAACTGAGGCTGGGGCCAACGTCCTGACTTTC. It specifies CASSQTEAGANVLTF.

The chain links TRBV4-1 to TRBJ2-5, with a tentative D call TRBD2 (6 bases). Matching the DNA end better, TRBJ2-7 makes the J call doubtful. The CDR3 is 16 residues long. Per germline, CDR1 MGHRA and CDR2 YSYEKL. CDR3 amino acids: CASSQAPGTRTYEQYF. CDR3 DNA sequence: TGCGCCAGCAGCCAAGCTCCCGGGACTCGAACCTACGAGCAGTACTTC.

The DNA of the CDR3 is TGTGCCAGCAGTTTATACTCCAATCAGCCCCAGCATTTT. Protein: CASSLYSNQPQHF. The chain employs TRBV28 and TRBJ1-5; D is undetermined. This CDR3 has 13 amino acids. Germline values: CDR1 MDHEN, CDR2 SYDVKM. The germline V and J ends were trimmed by 1 base and 3 bases, with 4 bases remaining between them.

The genes are TRBV6-1 and TRBJ2-1, with 11 nucleotides matching TRBD2. CDR3 length equals 17 residues. With V trimmed by 0 bases and J by 3 bases, 4 bases remained unmatched. CDR1 and CDR2 (germline): MNHNS, SASEGT. The CDR3 bases are TGTGCCAGCAGTGAAGCTAGACTAGCGGGGAACTACAATGAGCAGTTCTTC. It translates to CASSEARLAGNYNEQFF.

V and J are TRBV5-1 and TRBJ1-3; 7 positions match TRBD1. The CDR3 is 15 amino acids. In germline, CDR1 is SGHRS, CDR2 YFSETQ. V lost 4 bases to trimming and J lost 4 bases; unmatched junction nucleotides: 8. The CDR3 sequence is CASSRDRATGNTIYF. The CDR3 DNA sequence: TGCGCCAGCAGCCGAGACAGGGCGACGGGAAACACCATATATTTT.